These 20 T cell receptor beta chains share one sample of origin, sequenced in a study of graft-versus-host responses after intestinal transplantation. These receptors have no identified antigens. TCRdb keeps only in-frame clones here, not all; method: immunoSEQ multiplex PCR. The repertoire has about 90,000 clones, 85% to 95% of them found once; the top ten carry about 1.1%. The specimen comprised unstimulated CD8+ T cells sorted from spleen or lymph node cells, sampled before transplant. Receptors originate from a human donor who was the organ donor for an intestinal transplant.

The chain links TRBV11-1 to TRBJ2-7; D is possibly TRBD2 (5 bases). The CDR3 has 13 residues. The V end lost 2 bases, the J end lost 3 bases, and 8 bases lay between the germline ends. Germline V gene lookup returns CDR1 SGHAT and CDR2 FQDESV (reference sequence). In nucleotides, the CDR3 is TGTGCCAGCAGCTTACGGGGAGACTACGAGCAGTACTTC. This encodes CASSLRGDYEQYF.

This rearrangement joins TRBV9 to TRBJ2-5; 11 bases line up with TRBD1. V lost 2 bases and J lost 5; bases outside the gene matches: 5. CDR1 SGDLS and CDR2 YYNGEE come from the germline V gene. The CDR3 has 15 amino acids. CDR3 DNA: TGTGCCAGCAGCGTTGGGACAGGGGGTTGGGAGACCCAGTACTTC. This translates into CASSVGTGGWETQYF.

The CDR3 protein is CASSWEGVPEAFF. Written as DNA, the CDR3 is TGTGCCAGCAGTTGGGAAGGGGTCCCTGAAGCTTTCTTT. The gene calls are TRBV13 and TRBJ1-1, with D perhaps TRBD1 (5 bases). Trimming removed 6 bases at V and 6 bases at J, with 14 bases between. The CDR3 is 13 amino acids. CDR1 and CDR2 from the germline V gene are PRHDT and FYEKMQ (reference sequence).

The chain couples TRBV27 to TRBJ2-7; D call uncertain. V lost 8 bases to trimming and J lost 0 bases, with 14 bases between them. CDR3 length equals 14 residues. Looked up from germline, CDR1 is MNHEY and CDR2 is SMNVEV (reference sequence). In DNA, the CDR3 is TGTGCCAGCTCCCCGACCTGGAGCTCCTACGAGCAGTACTTC. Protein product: CASSPTWSSYEQYF.

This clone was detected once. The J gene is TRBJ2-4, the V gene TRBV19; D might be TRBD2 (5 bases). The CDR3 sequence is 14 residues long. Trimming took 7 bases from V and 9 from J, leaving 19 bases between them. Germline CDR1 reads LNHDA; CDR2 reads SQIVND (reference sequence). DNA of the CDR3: TGTGCCAGTACCGGGAAGGCTAACCCTGGCATTCAGTACTTC. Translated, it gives CASTGKANPGIQYF.

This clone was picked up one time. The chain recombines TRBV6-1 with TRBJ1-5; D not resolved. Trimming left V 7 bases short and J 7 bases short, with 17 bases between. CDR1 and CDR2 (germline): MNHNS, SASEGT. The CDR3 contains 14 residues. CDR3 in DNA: TGTGCCAGCATCATGGGGAGAAGAACCCAGCCCCAGCATTTT. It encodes CASIMGRRTQPQHF.

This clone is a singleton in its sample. In DNA, the CDR3 is TGTGCCAGCAGCGATCATTGGCGGGGGACTAATGAAAAACTGTTTTTT. This sequence encodes CASSDHWRGTNEKLFF. V is TRBV5-8 and J is TRBJ1-4; D may be TRBD1 (5 bases). The V and J ends lost 4 bases and 2 bases respectively, with 15 bases between them. Germline V gene sequence: CDR1 SGHTS, CDR2 YDEGEE. The CDR3 totals 16 residues.

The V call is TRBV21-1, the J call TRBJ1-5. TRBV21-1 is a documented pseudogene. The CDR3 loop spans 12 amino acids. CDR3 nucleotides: TGTGCCACACTAGGACCAAGTCAGCCCCAGCATTTT. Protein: CATLGPSQPQHF.

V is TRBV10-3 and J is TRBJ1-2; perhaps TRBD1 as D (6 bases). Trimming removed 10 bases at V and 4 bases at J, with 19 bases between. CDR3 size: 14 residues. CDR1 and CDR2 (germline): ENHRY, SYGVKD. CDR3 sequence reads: CATQAPRGGYGYTF. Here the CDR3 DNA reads TGTGCCACCCAGGCCCCGCGAGGGGGCTATGGCTACACCTTC.

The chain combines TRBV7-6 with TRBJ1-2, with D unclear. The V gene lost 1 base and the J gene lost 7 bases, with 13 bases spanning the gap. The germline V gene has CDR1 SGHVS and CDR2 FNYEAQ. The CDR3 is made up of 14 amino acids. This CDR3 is CASSLGEGTIGYTF. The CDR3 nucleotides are TGTGCCAGCAGCTTAGGTGAGGGAACGATTGGCTACACCTTC.

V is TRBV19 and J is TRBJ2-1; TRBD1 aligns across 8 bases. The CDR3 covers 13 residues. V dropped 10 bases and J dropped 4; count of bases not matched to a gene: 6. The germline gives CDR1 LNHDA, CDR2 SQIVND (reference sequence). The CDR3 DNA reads TGTGCCACCGTGACAGGGGTGTACAATGAGCAGTTCTTC. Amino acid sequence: CATVTGVYNEQFF. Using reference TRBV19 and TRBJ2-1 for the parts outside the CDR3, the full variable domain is DGGITQSPKYLFRKEGQNVTLSCEQNLNHDAMYWYRQDPGQGLRLIYYSQIVNDFQKGDIAEGYSVSREKKESFPLTVTSAQKNPTAFYLCATVTGVYNEQFFGPGTRLTVL.

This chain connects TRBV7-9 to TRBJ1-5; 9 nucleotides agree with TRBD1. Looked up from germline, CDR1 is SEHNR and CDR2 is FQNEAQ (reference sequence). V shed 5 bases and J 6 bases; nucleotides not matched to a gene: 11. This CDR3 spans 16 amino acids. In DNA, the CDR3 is TGTGCCAGCAGCCCCTATGGACAGGGGATCGGTCAGCCCCAGCATTTT. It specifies CASSPYGQGIGQPQHF.

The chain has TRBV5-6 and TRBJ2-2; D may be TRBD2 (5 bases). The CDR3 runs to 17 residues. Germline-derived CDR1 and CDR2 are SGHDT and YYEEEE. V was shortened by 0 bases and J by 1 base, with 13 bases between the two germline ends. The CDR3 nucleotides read TGTGCCAGCAGCTTGGGTATCGGACTCCTGAACACCGGGGAGCTGTTTTTT. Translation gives CASSLGIGLLNTGELFF.

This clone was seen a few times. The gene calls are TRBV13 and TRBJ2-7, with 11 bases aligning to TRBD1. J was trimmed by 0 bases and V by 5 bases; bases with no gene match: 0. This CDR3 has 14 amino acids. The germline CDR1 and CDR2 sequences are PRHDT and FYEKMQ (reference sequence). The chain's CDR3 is CASSGQGASYEQYF. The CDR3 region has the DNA TGTGCCAGCAGCGGACAGGGGGCCTCCTACGAGCAGTACTTC.

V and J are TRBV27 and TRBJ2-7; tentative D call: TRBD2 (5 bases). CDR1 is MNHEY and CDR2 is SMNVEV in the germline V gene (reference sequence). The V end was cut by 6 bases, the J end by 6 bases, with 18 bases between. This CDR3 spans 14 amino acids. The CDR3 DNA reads TGTGCCAGCAGCCGAGGGAATCGGAGACCCGAGCAGTACTTC. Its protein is CASSRGNRRPEQYF.

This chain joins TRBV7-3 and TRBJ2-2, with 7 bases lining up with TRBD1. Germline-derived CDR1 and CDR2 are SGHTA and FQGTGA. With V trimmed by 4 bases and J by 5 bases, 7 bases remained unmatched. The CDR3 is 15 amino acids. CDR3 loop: CASSSKTGLTGELFF. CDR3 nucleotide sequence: TGTGCCAGCAGCTCCAAGACAGGGCTTACCGGGGAGCTGTTTTTT.

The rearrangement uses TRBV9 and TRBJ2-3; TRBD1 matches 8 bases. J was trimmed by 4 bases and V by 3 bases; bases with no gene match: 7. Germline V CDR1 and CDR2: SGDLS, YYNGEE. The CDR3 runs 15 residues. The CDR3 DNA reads TGTGCCAGCAGCGGTACAGGGGGTACGGCAGATACGCAGTATTTT. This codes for CASSGTGGTADTQYF. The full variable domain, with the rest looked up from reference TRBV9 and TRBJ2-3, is DSGVTQTPKHLITATGQRVTLRCSPRSGDLSVYWYQQSLDQGLQFLIQYYNGEERAKGNILERFSAQQFPDLHSELNLSSLELGDSALYFCASSGTGGTADTQYFGPGTRLTVL.

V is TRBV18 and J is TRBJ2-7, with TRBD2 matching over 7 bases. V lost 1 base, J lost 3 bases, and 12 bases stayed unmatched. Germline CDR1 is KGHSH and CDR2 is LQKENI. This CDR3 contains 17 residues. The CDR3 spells CASSPLRARGVGYEQYF. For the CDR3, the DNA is TGTGCCAGCTCACCACTAAGGGCCCGGGGGGTTGGCTACGAGCAGTACTTC.

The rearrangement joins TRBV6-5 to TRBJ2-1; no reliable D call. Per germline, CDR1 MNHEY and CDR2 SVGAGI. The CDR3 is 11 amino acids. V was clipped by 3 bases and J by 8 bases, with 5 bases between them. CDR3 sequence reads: CASSYRDEQFF. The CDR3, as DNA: TGTGCCAGCAGTTATCGGGATGAGCAGTTCTTC.

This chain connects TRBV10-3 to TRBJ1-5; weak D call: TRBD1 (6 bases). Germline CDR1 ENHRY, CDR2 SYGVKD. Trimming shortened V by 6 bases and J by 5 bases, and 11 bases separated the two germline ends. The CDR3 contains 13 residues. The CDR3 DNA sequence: TGTGCCATCAGGGAGGACAGTGATCAGCCCCAGCATTTT. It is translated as CAIREDSDQPQHF.